These 9 T cell receptor beta chains were sequenced from one sample in a study of T cell changes during pregnancy in multiple sclerosis. Assay used: immunoSEQ multiplex PCR; TCRdb lists only in-frame clones, some missing. The profile shows under 55,000 clones, approximately 91% of them singletons. The sequencing input was PBMCs (not recorded whether the cells were cultured). The receptor set was obtained from a female donor with multiple sclerosis, enrolled in a pregnancy study.

The chain links TRBV19 to TRBJ2-2; the match to TRBD2 covers 10 bases. This CDR3 region has 15 residues. V was pared by 4 bases and J by 8 bases, with 7 bases of the junction left unmatched. The germline gives CDR1 LNHDA, CDR2 SQIVND (reference sequence). The CDR3 coding sequence is TGTGCCAGTAGTAAGCCACTAGCGGGAAGGGGGGAGCTGTTTTTT. Translation gives CASSKPLAGRGELFF.

This chain links TRBV6-5 with TRBJ1-1; 7 nucleotides align to TRBD1. V trimming: 2 bases; J trimming: 5 bases; junction bases outside the gene matches: 8. Germline values: CDR1 MNHEY, CDR2 SVGAGI. This CDR3 is built from 15 residues. CDR3 coding DNA: TGTGCCAGCAGTTACGATGGAAGGGGGCGGACTGAAGCTTTCTTT. Translated: CASSYDGRGRTEAFF.

The chain combines TRBV5-1 with TRBJ2-3; 11 nucleotides match TRBD2. V was pared by 2 bases and J by 6 bases, with 5 bases of the junction left unmatched. Per germline, CDR1 SGHRS and CDR2 YFSETQ. The CDR3 sequence is 15 residues long. CDR3 coding DNA: TGCGCCAGCAGCTTTGGGCTAGCGGGAGGTGATACGCAGTATTTT. It translates to CASSFGLAGGDTQYF.

The V gene is TRBV6-1, the J gene TRBJ2-1; TRBD1 agrees at 9 bases. This CDR3 contains 14 residues. In germline, CDR1 is MNHNS, CDR2 SASEGT. The V segment lost 7 bases and the J segment 9 bases; nucleotides outside the gene matches: 10. The CDR3, as DNA: TGTGCCAGCACTTTGGACAGGGGTAGGATTGAGCAGTTCTTC. This gives the protein CASTLDRGRIEQFF.

This sequence joins TRBV29-1 and TRBJ1-1; 7 nucleotides agree with TRBD1. In germline, CDR1 is SQVTM, CDR2 ANQGSEA. V dropped 7 bases and J dropped 4; count of bases not matched to a gene: 9. The CDR3 is 13 residues long. CDR3 protein: CSARDRDGTEAFF. CDR3 in DNA: TGCAGCGCCAGAGACAGGGATGGCACTGAAGCTTTCTTT.

This chain joins TRBV7-9 and TRBJ1-2, with unresolved D. Germline CDR1 SEHNR, CDR2 FQNEAQ (reference sequence). The CDR3 length is 14 residues. The ends were cut back, 0 bases at V and 6 bases at J, with 11 bases in the middle. CDR3 in DNA: TGTGCCAGCAGCTTAGCGCCCAGGATTAATGGCTACACCTTC. Protein product: CASSLAPRINGYTF. Filled out from reference TRBV7-9 and TRBJ1-2, the complete variable domain reads DTGVSQNPRHKITKRGQNVTFRCDPISEHNRLYWYRQTLGQGPEFLTYFQNEAQLEKSRLLSDRFSAERPKGSFSTLEIQRTEQGDSAMYLCASSLAPRINGYTFGSGTRLTVV.

V and J are TRBV7-9 and TRBJ2-3; possible D gene TRBD2, 5 bases. Trimming removed 2 bases from V and 1 base from J, with 7 bases in between. Germline CDR1 SEHNR, CDR2 FQNEAQ (reference sequence). The CDR3 is 14 residues long. CDR3 region: CASSLLGGTDTQYF. In DNA, the CDR3 is TGTGCCAGCAGCTTATTGGGAGGCACAGATACGCAGTATTTT. The entire variable domain, with the rest obtained from reference TRBV7-9 and TRBJ2-3, is as follows: DTGVSQNPRHKITKRGQNVTFRCDPISEHNRLYWYRQTLGQGPEFLTYFQNEAQLEKSRLLSDRFSAERPKGSFSTLEIQRTEQGDSAMYLCASSLLGGTDTQYFGPGTRLTVL.

The chain joins TRBV10-1 to TRBJ2-5, with 8 nucleotides matching TRBD1. Germline V gene lookup returns CDR1 WNHNN and CDR2 SYGVQD (reference sequence). The J segment lost 4 bases and the V segment lost 3 bases, leaving 7 bases of the junction unmatched. The CDR3 is 15 amino acids. The CDR3 loop is CASSDEGRGLETQYF. CDR3 coding DNA: TGCGCCAGCAGTGATGAGGGCAGGGGGCTAGAGACCCAGTACTTC.

The chain joins TRBV5-6 to TRBJ2-5; 12 nucleotides line up with TRBD2. The CDR3 covers 16 residues. The V and J ends lost 4 bases and 1 base, in that order; junction bases with no gene match: 5. Germline CDR1 is SGHDT and CDR2 is YYEEEE. The CDR3 coding sequence is TGTGCCAGCAGCCATCTAGCGGGAGGGCTCCAAGAGACCCAGTACTTC. Protein: CASSHLAGGLQETQYF.